The 26 T cell receptor beta chains given below trace back to one sample, sequenced in a study of Ad26.COV2.S vaccination and SARS-CoV-2 variants. Repertoires were generated with immunoSEQ multiplex PCR, while TCRdb's copy carries only in-frame clones and drops some. The table records roughly 300,000 clones, more than 85% of them present only once. Treatment described: some 20 received Ad26.COV2.S at low or high dose, single or two shots; about 5 received placebo; per-sample allocation not given. Sampling was performed 63 days after the first vaccine or placebo injection. Sequenced material: peripheral blood, taken in a trial of Ad26.COV2.S vaccine versus placebo. The receptors here all came from a person aged 18-60 years who received the Ad26.COV2.S COVID-19 vaccine or a placebo.

The CDR3 nucleotides are TGTGCCAGCAGTTTGGGCAGGGTAGCGTCTCCCCTCCACTTT. Protein product: CASSLGRVASPLHF. The chain employs TRBV28 and TRBJ1-6, with D possibly being TRBD1 (5 bases). V lost 3 bases to trimming and J lost 13 bases, with 16 bases between them. CDR1 MDHEN and CDR2 SYDVKM come from the germline V gene. There are 14 residues in the CDR3.

The J gene is TRBJ2-5, the V gene TRBV29-1; 8 positions match TRBD1. The CDR3 runs to 13 residues. With V trimmed by 6 bases and J by 5 bases, 8 bases remained unmatched. Germline lookup yields CDR1 SQVTM and CDR2 ANQGSEA. The CDR3 DNA is TGCAGCGTCGCCGCAGGGGGCCAGGAGACCCAGTACTTC. Its protein is CSVAAGGQETQYF. The full variable domain, its missing parts supplied by reference TRBV29-1 and TRBJ2-5, is SAVISQKPSRDICQRGTSLTIQCQVDSQVTMMFWYRQQPGQSLTLIATANQGSEATYESGFVIDKFPISRPNLTFSTLTVSNMSPEDSSIYLCSVAAGGQETQYFGPGTRLLVL.

The chain combines TRBV6-2 or TRBV6-3 with TRBJ2-7, with unresolved D. Germline V CDR1 and CDR2: MNHEY, SVGEGT. The ends were cut back, 5 bases at V and 6 bases at J, with 11 bases in the middle. The CDR3 runs 12 residues. CDR3: CASSLPGGEQYF. The CDR3 DNA reads TGTGCCAGCAGTCTCCCCGGTGGCGAGCAGTACTTC.

The genes are TRBV11-2 and TRBJ2-2, with 7 nucleotides matching TRBD1. Germline-derived CDR1 and CDR2 are SGHAT and FQNNGV. J was trimmed by 6 bases and V by 3 bases; bases with no gene match: 1. The CDR3 is 13 amino acids. CDR3 sequence: CASSFTGAGELFF. CDR3 sequence (DNA): TGTGCCAGCAGCTTTACAGGGGCCGGGGAGCTGTTTTTT.

This sequence joins TRBV5-1 and TRBJ1-4, with D perhaps TRBD1 (6 bases). The CDR3 extends over 15 amino acids. The V end was cut by 0 bases, the J end by 7 bases, with 13 bases between. In germline, CDR1 is SGHRS, CDR2 YFSETQ. CDR3 in DNA: TGCGCCAGCAGCTTGGGATGGGGGCTGGGTGAAAAACTGTTTTTT. Translating it yields CASSLGWGLGEKLFF. The full variable domain, its missing parts supplied by reference TRBV5-1 and TRBJ1-4, is KAGVTQTPRYLIKTRGQQVTLSCSPISGHRSVSWYQQTPGQGLQFLFEYFSETQRNKGNFPGRFSGRQFSNSRSEMNVSTLELGDSALYLCASSLGWGLGEKLFFGSGTQLSVL.

The CDR3 loop reads CASSETRVGSDQYGYTF. CDR3 in DNA: TGTGCCAGCAGTGAAACTAGAGTCGGGTCCGACCAGTATGGCTACACCTTC. The chain combines TRBV6-1 with TRBJ1-2; no clear D gene. Per germline, CDR1 MNHNS and CDR2 SASEGT. The germline V and J ends were trimmed by 2 bases and 5 bases, with 21 bases remaining between them. This CDR3 region has 17 residues.

The rearrangement uses TRBV10-3 and TRBJ2-7; 10 nucleotides agree with TRBD1. Unmatched junction bases numbered 8, after V lost 0 bases and J lost 6 bases. The CDR3 extends over 16 amino acids. Germline V gene sequence: CDR1 ENHRY, CDR2 SYGVKD. Here the CDR3 reads CAISESGGQGSREQYF. The CDR3 coding sequence is TGTGCCATCAGTGAGTCGGGGGGACAGGGGTCGCGCGAGCAGTACTTC.

The chain links TRBV6-1 to TRBJ1-6, with D uncertain. V was trimmed by 4 bases and J by 6 bases, leaving 13 bases between them. In germline, CDR1 is MNHNS, CDR2 SASEGT. The CDR3 has 15 amino acids. The CDR3 protein is CASSGGRLRNSPLHF. CDR3 nucleotide sequence: TGTGCCAGCAGTGGAGGGAGGTTGCGTAATTCACCCCTCCACTTT.

The chain has TRBV4-3 and TRBJ2-1, with 14 bases lining up with TRBD2. V dropped 5 bases and J dropped 0; count of bases not matched to a gene: 9. This CDR3 has 19 amino acids. CDR1 is LGHNA and CDR2 is YSLEER in the germline V gene. The CDR3 loop reads CASSIGLAGGGSSYNEQFF. The CDR3 DNA sequence: TGCGCCAGCAGCATTGGACTAGCGGGGGGCGGGAGCTCCTACAATGAGCAGTTCTTC.

The chain links TRBV7-9 to TRBJ2-3, with TRBD2 matching over 7 bases. Trimming cost V 5 bases and J 2 bases; bases outside gene matches: 10. The CDR3 contains 16 residues. CDR1 and CDR2 from the germline V gene are SEHNR and FQNEAQ (reference sequence). CDR3 nucleotide sequence: TGTGCCAGCAGCCCGACCTTACAGCGGGACACAGATACGCAGTATTTT. Amino acid sequence: CASSPTLQRDTDTQYF.

The chain recombines TRBV28 with TRBJ2-7, with D tentatively TRBD2 (6 bases). V lost 6 bases and J 11 bases, leaving 17 bases between the germline ends. This CDR3 comprises 12 residues. Germline assignment: CDR1 MDHEN and CDR2 SYDVKM. The CDR3 bases are TGTGCCAGCAGGGCCCCCGAGGGGAGGAAGTACTTC. Its translation: CASRAPEGRKYF.

The chain combines TRBV19 with TRBJ1-1; D is unclear. Trimming removed 3 bases from V and 4 bases from J, with 12 bases in between. The CDR3 length is 14 residues. Germline CDR1 LNHDA, CDR2 SQIVND (reference sequence). The CDR3: CASSMQGPSTEAFF. CDR3 DNA: TGTGCCAGTAGTATGCAAGGACCGTCCACTGAAGCTTTCTTT.

V is TRBV19 and J is TRBJ1-1; D gene ambiguous. CDR1 is LNHDA and CDR2 is SQIVND in the germline V gene (reference sequence). CDR3 size: 11 residues. The V end was cut by 3 bases, the J end by 3 bases, with 2 bases between. The CDR3 coding sequence is TGTGCCAGTAGTATGTACACTGAAGCTTTCTTT. Its translation is CASSMYTEAFF.

The rearrangement joins TRBV27 to TRBJ1-5; D gene uncertain. Trimming stripped 2 bases from V and 2 bases from J, with 10 bases between. Germline CDR1 is MNHEY and CDR2 is SMNVEV (reference sequence). The CDR3 is made up of 15 amino acids. The CDR3 DNA follows: TGTGCCAGCAGTTTAGTTCACCGAGGCAATCAGCCCCAGCATTTT. Residues: CASSLVHRGNQPQHF.

The gene calls are TRBV2 and TRBJ2-1; 8 nucleotides agree with TRBD2. The germline V gene encodes CDR1 SNHLY and CDR2 FYNNEI. The V segment lost 7 bases and the J segment 5 bases; nucleotides outside the gene matches: 13. The CDR3 runs to 16 residues. The CDR3 DNA sequence: TGTGCCAGCAAAAGAGCGGGGGTGGCACTAAACAATGAGCAGTTCTTC. Protein: CASKRAGVALNNEQFF. Combining the CDR3 with reference TRBV2 and TRBJ2-1 gives the whole variable domain EPEVTQTPSHQVTQMGQEVILRCVPISNHLYFYWYRQILGQKVEFLVSFYNNEISEKSEIFDDQFSVERPDGSNFTLKIRSTKLEDSAMYFCASKRAGVALNNEQFFGPGTRLTVL.

The V call is TRBV19, the J call TRBJ2-2; unclear D gene. This CDR3 contains 13 residues. V lost 5 bases to trimming and J lost 9 bases, with 13 bases between them. Germline V gives CDR1 LNHDA, CDR2 SQIVND (reference sequence). In DNA, the CDR3 is TGTGCCAGTAGTTCCACGGCGTCACGGGAGCTGTTTTTT. Protein: CASSSTASRELFF.

This clone came up once. The chain recombines TRBV5-1 with TRBJ1-1; D gene uncertain. With 3 bases removed from V and 5 bases from J, the gap between germline ends came to 17 bases. Germline assignment: CDR1 SGHRS and CDR2 YFSETQ. The CDR3 runs to 15 residues. CDR3 in amino acids: CASSSWGSPGTEAFF. The CDR3 DNA sequence: TGCGCCAGCAGCTCTTGGGGATCCCCGGGAACTGAAGCTTTCTTT.

V and J are TRBV5-5 and TRBJ1-1; no clear D. The CDR3 is 14 amino acids. Germline V gives CDR1 SGHKS, CDR2 YYEKEE (reference sequence). V dropped 5 bases and J dropped 2 bases, with 13 bases sitting between them. The DNA of the CDR3 is TGTGCCAGCAGGCCCACGGCGACCAACACTGAAGCTTTCTTT. It encodes CASRPTATNTEAFF.

The chain joins TRBV12-3 or TRBV12-4 to TRBJ1-4; tentatively, D is TRBD1 (5 bases). This CDR3 region has 13 residues. Between the trimmed V and J ends, which lost 4 bases and 8 bases, there was a span of 11 bases. The CDR3 spells CASSSYRSEKLFF. DNA of the CDR3: TGTGCCAGCAGTTCTTACAGGTCGGAAAAACTGTTTTTT.

V usage is TRBV6-6 and J usage is TRBJ2-2; 9 nucleotides match TRBD1. The V and J ends lost 8 bases and 6 bases, in that order; junction bases with no gene match: 7. The CDR3 has 14 residues. Germline lookup yields CDR1 MNHNY and CDR2 SVGAGI (reference sequence). The CDR3 DNA reads as TGTGCCAGCGCGATACAGGGGGCATCCGGGGAGCTGTTTTTT. Its translation is CASAIQGASGELFF.

This chain connects TRBV29-1 to TRBJ1-2; 12 positions agree with TRBD1. CDR1 SQVTM and CDR2 ANQGSEA come from the germline V gene. The CDR3 runs to 15 residues. V dropped 6 bases and J dropped 0; count of bases not matched to a gene: 5. The DNA of the CDR3 is TGCAGCGTCCCGGGACAGGGGGCCTCTAACTATGGCTACACCTTC. This sequence encodes CSVPGQGASNYGYTF.

This rearrangement joins TRBV3-1 (or the pseudogene TRBV3-2) to TRBJ2-1; 8 bases fit TRBD2. The ends lost 2 bases at V and 8 bases at J; junction bases unmatched: 5. The CDR3 loop spans 14 amino acids. CDR1 is LGHDT, CDR2 YNNKEL, per germline (reference sequence). Here the CDR3 DNA reads TGTGCCAGCAGCCAATGGCAGACTAGCGATGAGCAGTTCTTC. It specifies CASSQWQTSDEQFF.

This sequence joins TRBV6-5 and TRBJ2-2; the match to TRBD1 covers 9 bases. The CDR3 is made up of 16 amino acids. Germline V gene sequence: CDR1 MNHEY, CDR2 SVGAGI. Losses at the gene ends were 4 bases for V and 6 bases for J; bases not matched to a gene: 9. The CDR3 bases are TGTGCCAGCAGTTCCCCAACAGGGGGCGACCCCGGGGAGCTGTTTTTT. This encodes CASSSPTGGDPGELFF.

The genes are TRBV18 and TRBJ2-7, with 7 bases matching TRBD2. Germline CDR1 is KGHSH and CDR2 is LQKENI. The CDR3 is 14 amino acids. Unmatched junction bases numbered 4, after V lost 2 bases and J lost 3 bases. The CDR3 sequence is CASSPGGGNYEQYF. CDR3 bases: TGTGCCAGCTCACCAGGGGGGGGTAACTACGAGCAGTACTTC.

This chain links TRBV3-1 (or the pseudogene TRBV3-2) with TRBJ2-1; TRBD2 aligns across 9 bases. The ends lost 3 bases at V and 11 bases at J; junction bases unmatched: 8. CDR1 is LGHDT, CDR2 YNNKEL, per germline (reference sequence). The CDR3 has 14 amino acids. The CDR3 reads CASSHFGTSTQQFF. The CDR3 nucleotides are TGTGCCAGCAGCCATTTCGGGACTAGCACACAGCAGTTCTTC.

This chain connects TRBV19 to TRBJ1-5; the match to TRBD1 covers 8 bases. V lost 0 bases, J lost 3 bases, and 10 bases stayed unmatched. The CDR3 sequence is 18 residues long. Germline V gene data show CDR1 as LNHDA and CDR2 as SQIVND (reference sequence). The CDR3 spells CASSIDQETGVNNQPQHF. CDR3 DNA sequence: TGTGCCAGTAGTATAGATCAGGAGACAGGGGTTAACAATCAGCCCCAGCATTTT. Drawing the rest from reference TRBV19 and TRBJ1-5, the complete variable domain is DGGITQSPKYLFRKEGQNVTLSCEQNLNHDAMYWYRQDPGQGLRLIYYSQIVNDFQKGDIAEGYSVSREKKESFPLTVTSAQKNPTAFYLCASSIDQETGVNNQPQHFGDGTRLSIL.